The rows below give T cell receptor beta chains drawn from one sample of a study of a mutant IDH1 vaccine in newly diagnosed glioma. These receptors have no known antigen. The protocol was immunoSEQ multiplex PCR, while the TCRdb copy is restricted to in-frame clones and leaves out a portion. This sample has tens of thousands of clones, with 81% found just once. This sample comprised PBMCs, obtained from a glioma patient whose treatment included an IDH1 peptide vaccine. These receptors were obtained from a woman between 35 and 50 years old with glioma. Some clones in this sample may be carry-over from other donors' samples. Both conserved end residues are trimmed from each CDR3. Fields, in order: V gene, clone size, D gene, CDR3 protein. D genes are given only for firm matches. Size tells how often a clone was seen (once, few, many) or the class of an expanded clone, and some rows leave it out.

v_gene: TRBV9; abundance: -; d_gene: -; CDR3aa: ASSGRGRTF
v_gene: TRBV9; abundance: -; d_gene: -; CDR3aa: ASSVEDQGPQETQY
v_gene: TRBV6-6; abundance: -; d_gene: TRBD2; CDR3aa: ASSYTGLYYEQY
v_gene: TRBV19; abundance: -; d_gene: -; CDR3aa: ASSIATGPAA
v_gene: TRBV9; abundance: -; d_gene: TRBD1; CDR3aa: ASSPGQGGYEQY
v_gene: TRBV14; abundance: -; d_gene: -; CDR3aa: ASSQVETTKPTNYGYT
v_gene: TRBV5-1; abundance: -; d_gene: TRBD2; CDR3aa: ASSPGLAGADTQY
v_gene: TRBV2; abundance: few; d_gene: -; CDR3aa: ASSQGNNNQPQH
v_gene: TRBV30; abundance: once; d_gene: -; CDR3aa: AWSVRIQGLTDTQY
v_gene: TRBV9; abundance: -; d_gene: -; CDR3aa: ASSESDNQPQH
v_gene: TRBV6-1; abundance: -; d_gene: -; CDR3aa: ASSPKVGEGVQY
v_gene: TRBV7-9; abundance: few; d_gene: TRBD1; CDR3aa: ASSLALGGGEKLF
v_gene: TRBV2; abundance: -; d_gene: TRBD2; CDR3aa: AIVGLAGGTDEQY
v_gene: TRBV4-1; abundance: -; d_gene: TRBD1; CDR3aa: ASRQGVTGELF
v_gene: TRBV27; abundance: -; d_gene: TRBD2; CDR3aa: ASSSREDEQY
v_gene: TRBV20-1; abundance: -; d_gene: -; CDR3aa: SAIAGDRRY
v_gene: TRBV6-5; abundance: -; d_gene: -; CDR3aa: ASRAGGRNEKLF
v_gene: TRBV21-1; abundance: once; d_gene: -; CDR3aa: ASILTWTLSGNTIY
v_gene: TRBV5-4; abundance: -; d_gene: -; CDR3aa: ASSLDRGGYT
v_gene: TRBV30; abundance: once; d_gene: -; CDR3aa: AWSRGPYEQY
v_gene: TRBV10-3; abundance: -; d_gene: -; CDR3aa: AIKSGSTGELF
v_gene: TRBV9; abundance: -; d_gene: -; CDR3aa: ASSAPDLGYEQY
v_gene: TRBV5-1; abundance: -; d_gene: -; CDR3aa: ASSLGRKQETQY
v_gene: TRBV11-2; abundance: -; d_gene: -; CDR3aa: ASSLDKVLQGRTEAF
v_gene: TRBV4-1; abundance: -; d_gene: -; CDR3aa: ASSQDRGYSYEQY
v_gene: TRBV5-1; abundance: -; d_gene: TRBD2; CDR3aa: ASSSTGTSADTQY
v_gene: TRBV5-1; abundance: -; d_gene: -; CDR3aa: ASSLGGTDGDEQF